This T cell receptor (beta chain) was recovered during a study of T-cell reconstitution after alpha-beta-depleted transplantation in children. The CDR3 is 16 residues long. Unmatched junction bases numbered 10, after V lost 4 bases and J lost 5 bases. CDR1 SGDLS and CDR2 YYNGEE come from the germline V gene. The study's findings and limits: T-cell counts and diversity were attributed mostly to newly produced T cells one year after transplant.

The TCRbeta library was prepared with unique molecular identifiers. MiXCR, applied by TCRdb to the PCR reads, yields one record per CDR3 protein. The data contain some 300,000 distinct CDR3 sequences, 7.5% to 9% of them singletons. In its sample, this clonotype was seen many times. What it binds is not known. The specimen comprised peripheral blood, sampled 360 days after TCRalphabeta/CD19-depleted stem cell transplant. The receptor comes from a female patient between 2 and 15 years old who had a stem cell transplant for Fanconi anemia, so the T cells may come from the graft donor. This chain uses TRBV9 with TRBJ2-2, with 8 bases identical to TRBD2. The CDR3 spells CASSRRREGGTGELFF. CDR3 DNA: TGTGCCAGCAGCCGTAGACGGGAGGGAGGAACCGGGGAGCTGTTTTTT.